This record looks at one TCR beta chain sequence and its context. Its target is unknown. Produced via immunoSEQ multiplex PCR; TCRdb's table is partial and in-frame only. Altogether 150,000 to 170,000 clones are present, 94% being singletons, with the ten largest covering under 0.4%. This entry comes from a study of OX40 agonist ivuxolimab in advanced cancers. Whole-study context: Administration of intravenous ivuxolimab to patients occurred every 2 weeks at 0.01 to 10 mg/kg. Partial responses were recorded for three patients, including one with hepatocellular carcinoma and two with cutaneous melanoma. Broader study findings: Among the lowest peripheral clonal expansion occurred in 0.1-3.0 mg/kg partial responders. Expanded clones belonging to CD8+ T cells outnumbered, on average, those of CD4+.

This clonotype was sampled from an adult with an advanced solid tumor such as melanoma, head and neck, liver or kidney cancer. Specimen: CD4+ or CD8+ T cells sorted from blood, collected in a trial of the OX40 agonist ivuxolimab.

For the CDR3, the DNA is TGCGCCAGCAGCTCTGGGACTAGCGGGGGTTTTCCCTCCGAGCAGTACTTC. Protein: CASSSGTSGGFPSEQYF. The chain joins TRBV5-1 to TRBJ2-7; 14 bases match TRBD2. This CDR3 is built from 17 residues. The V and J ends lost 3 bases and 6 bases, in that order; junction bases with no gene match: 11. CDR1 and CDR2 (germline): SGHRS, YFSETQ. Drawing the rest from reference TRBV5-1 and TRBJ2-7, the complete variable domain is KAGVTQTPRYLIKTRGQQVTLSCSPISGHRSVSWYQQTPGQGLQFLFEYFSETQRNKGNFPGRFSGRQFSNSRSEMNVSTLELGDSALYLCASSSGTSGGFPSEQYFGPGTRLTVT.